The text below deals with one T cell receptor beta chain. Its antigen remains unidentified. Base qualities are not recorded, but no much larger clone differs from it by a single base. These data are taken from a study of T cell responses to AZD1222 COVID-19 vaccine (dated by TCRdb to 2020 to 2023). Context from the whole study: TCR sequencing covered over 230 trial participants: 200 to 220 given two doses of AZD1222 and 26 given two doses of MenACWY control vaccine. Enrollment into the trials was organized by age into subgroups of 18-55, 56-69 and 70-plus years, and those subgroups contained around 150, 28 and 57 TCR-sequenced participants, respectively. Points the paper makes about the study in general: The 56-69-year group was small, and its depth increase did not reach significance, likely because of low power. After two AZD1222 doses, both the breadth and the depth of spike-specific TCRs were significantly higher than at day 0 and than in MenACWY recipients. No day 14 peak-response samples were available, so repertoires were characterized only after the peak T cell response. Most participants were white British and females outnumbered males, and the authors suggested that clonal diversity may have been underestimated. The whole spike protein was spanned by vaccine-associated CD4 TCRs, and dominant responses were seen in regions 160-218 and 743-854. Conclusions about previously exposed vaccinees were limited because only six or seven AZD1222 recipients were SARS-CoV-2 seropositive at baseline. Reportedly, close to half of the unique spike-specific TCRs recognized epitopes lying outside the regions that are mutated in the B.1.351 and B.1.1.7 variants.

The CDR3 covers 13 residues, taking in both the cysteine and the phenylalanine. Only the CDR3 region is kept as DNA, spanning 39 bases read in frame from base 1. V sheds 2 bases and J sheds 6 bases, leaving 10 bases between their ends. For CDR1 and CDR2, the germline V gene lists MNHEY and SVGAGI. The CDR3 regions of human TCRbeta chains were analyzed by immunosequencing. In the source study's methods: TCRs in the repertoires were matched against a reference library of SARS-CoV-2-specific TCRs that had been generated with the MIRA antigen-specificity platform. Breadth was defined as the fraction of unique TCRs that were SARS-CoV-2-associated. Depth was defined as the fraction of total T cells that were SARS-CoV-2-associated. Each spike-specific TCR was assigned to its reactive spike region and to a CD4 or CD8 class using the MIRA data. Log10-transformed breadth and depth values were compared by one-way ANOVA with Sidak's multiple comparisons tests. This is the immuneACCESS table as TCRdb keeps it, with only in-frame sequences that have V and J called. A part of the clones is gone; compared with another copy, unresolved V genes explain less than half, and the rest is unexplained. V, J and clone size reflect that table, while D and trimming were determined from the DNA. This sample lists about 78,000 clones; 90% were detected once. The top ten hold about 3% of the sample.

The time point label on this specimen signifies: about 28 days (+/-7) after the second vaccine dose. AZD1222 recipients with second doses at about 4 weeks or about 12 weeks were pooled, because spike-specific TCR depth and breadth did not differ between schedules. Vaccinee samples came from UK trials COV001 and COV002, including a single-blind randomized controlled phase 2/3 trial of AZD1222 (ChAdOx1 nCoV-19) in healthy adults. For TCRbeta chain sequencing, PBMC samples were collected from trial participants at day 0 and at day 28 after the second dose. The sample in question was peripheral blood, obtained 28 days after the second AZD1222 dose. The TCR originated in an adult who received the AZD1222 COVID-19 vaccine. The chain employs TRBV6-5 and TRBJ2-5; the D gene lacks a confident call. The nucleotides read TGTGCCAGCAGTTACAGGGCGCGCCAGACCCAGTACTTC. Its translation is CASSYRARQTQYF.